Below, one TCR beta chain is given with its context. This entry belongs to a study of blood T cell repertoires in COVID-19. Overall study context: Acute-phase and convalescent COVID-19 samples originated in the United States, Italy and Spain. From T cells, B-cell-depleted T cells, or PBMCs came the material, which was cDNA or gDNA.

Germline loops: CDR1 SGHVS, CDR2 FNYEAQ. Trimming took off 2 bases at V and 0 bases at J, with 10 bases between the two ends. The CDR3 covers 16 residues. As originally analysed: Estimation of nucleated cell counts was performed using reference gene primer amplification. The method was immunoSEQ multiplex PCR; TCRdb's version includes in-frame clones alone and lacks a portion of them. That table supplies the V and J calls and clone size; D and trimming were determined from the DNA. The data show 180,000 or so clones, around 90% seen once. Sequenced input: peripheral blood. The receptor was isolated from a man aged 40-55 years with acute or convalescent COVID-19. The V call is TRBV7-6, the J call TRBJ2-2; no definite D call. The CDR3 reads CASSLSVATNTGELFF. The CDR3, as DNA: TGTGCCAGCAGCTTAAGCGTGGCCACGAACACCGGGGAGCTGTTTTTT.